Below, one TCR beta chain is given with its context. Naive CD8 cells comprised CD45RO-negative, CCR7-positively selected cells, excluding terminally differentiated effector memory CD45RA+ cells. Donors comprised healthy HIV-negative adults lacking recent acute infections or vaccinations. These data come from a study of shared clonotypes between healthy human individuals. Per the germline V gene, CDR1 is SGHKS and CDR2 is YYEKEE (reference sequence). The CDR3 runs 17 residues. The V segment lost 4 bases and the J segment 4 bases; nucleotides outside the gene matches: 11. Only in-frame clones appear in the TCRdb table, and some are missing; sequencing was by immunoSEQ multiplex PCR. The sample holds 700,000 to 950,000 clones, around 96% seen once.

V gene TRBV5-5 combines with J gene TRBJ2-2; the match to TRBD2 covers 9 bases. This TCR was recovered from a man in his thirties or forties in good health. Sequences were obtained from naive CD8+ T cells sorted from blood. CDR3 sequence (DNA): TGTGCCAGCAGCCCGGGGGGCGGGAGGGCAAGCACCGGGGAGCTGTTTTTT. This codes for CASSPGGGRASTGELFF.